The 18 T cell receptor beta chains below all came from one sample that was sequenced in a study of cytomegalovirus exposure and HLA in healthy donors. Primers: 60 Vbeta forward and 13 Jbeta reverse. Clones were read by immunoSEQ multiplex PCR, and TCRdb kept only the in-frame ones, dropping some. Of more than 200,000 clones listed, 60% to 85% are singletons. The specimen was PBMCs. The receptors derive from a man in his forties in good health and CMV-seronegative.

V is TRBV2 and J is TRBJ1-1; no definite D call. The CDR3 consists of 14 residues. Germline loops: CDR1 SNHLY, CDR2 FYNNEI. V lost 11 bases, J lost 0 bases, and 16 bases lay in between. CDR3 nucleotides: TGTGCCTCTAGATATACCGGGATGAACACTGAAGCTTTCTTT. Translated, it gives CASRYTGMNTEAFF.

V gene TRBV29-1 combines with J gene TRBJ1-1; 8 positions match TRBD1. The CDR3 is 15 amino acids. Trimming cost V 2 bases and J 2 bases; bases outside gene matches: 7. Germline V gene sequence: CDR1 SQVTM, CDR2 ANQGSEA. The CDR3 is CSVERGTGVNTEAFF. The CDR3 bases are TGCAGCGTTGAAAGGGGGACAGGAGTTAACACTGAAGCTTTCTTT.

The chain has TRBV18 and TRBJ2-3; D unclear. The CDR3 extends over 14 amino acids. Germline V gives CDR1 KGHSH, CDR2 LQKENI. V was clipped by 1 base and J by 6 bases, with 11 bases between them. CDR3 loop: CASSPQPRGDTQYF. For the CDR3, the DNA is TGTGCCAGCTCACCACAACCTCGCGGCGATACGCAGTATTTT. Variable domain in full (rest from reference TRBV18 and TRBJ2-3): NAGVMQNPRHLVRRRGQEARLRCSPMKGHSHVYWYRQLPEEGLKFMVYLQKENIIDESGMPKERFSAEFPKEGPSILRIQQVVRGDSAAYFCASSPQPRGDTQYFGPGTRLTVL.

The rearrangement uses TRBV5-4 and TRBJ2-3, with no clear D. The V end was cut by 4 bases, the J end by 2 bases, with 5 bases between. The V gene's germline CDR1 is SGHNT and CDR2 YYREEE (reference sequence). CDR3 length: 12 residues. The CDR3: CASSDITDTQYF. The CDR3 DNA reads TGTGCCAGCAGCGACATCACAGATACGCAGTATTTT.

The table lists this clone with a few counts. The junction shows a germline mismatch at one end, possibly a read error. The rearrangement joins TRBV7-9 to TRBJ1-1; no definite D call. Germline V gene sequence: CDR1 SEHNR, CDR2 FQNEAQ (reference sequence). The CDR3 consists of 14 residues. This chain's CDR3 is CSSSLLSVNTEAFF. CDR3 coding DNA: TGTTCCAGCAGCCTCCTTAGCGTTAACACTGAAGCTTTCTTT.

The rearrangement uses TRBV29-1 and TRBJ2-3; D gene uncertain. CDR3 length: 12 residues. V was shortened by 1 base and J by 4 bases, with 6 bases between the two germline ends. CDR1 and CDR2 (germline): SQVTM, ANQGSEA. The CDR3 bases are TGCAGCGTTGAAGTACCGGCAGATACGCAGTATTTT. Translation: CSVEVPADTQYF.

The chain couples TRBV5-1 to TRBJ2-3, with 12 bases aligning to TRBD2. Looked up from germline, CDR1 is SGHRS and CDR2 is YFSETQ. J gave up 1 base and V 2 bases, and 2 bases lay outside the gene matches. The CDR3 contains 16 residues. CDR3 sequence (DNA): TGCGCCAGCAGCTTTGGGACTAGCGGGCGCACAGATACGCAGTATTTT. Amino acids: CASSFGTSGRTDTQYF.

This chain connects TRBV13 to TRBJ1-1; TRBD1 might be the D (5 bases). V dropped 0 bases and J dropped 6 bases, with 11 bases sitting between them. The CDR3 length is 14 residues. Germline CDR1 PRHDT, CDR2 FYEKMQ (reference sequence). The CDR3 loop reads CASSLGPAGAEAFF. In DNA, the CDR3 is TGTGCCAGCAGCTTAGGCCCCGCGGGGGCTGAAGCTTTCTTT.

This clone appeared a single time. This chain joins TRBV6-5 and TRBJ1-1; D uncertain. The CDR3 covers 15 residues. The V end lost 2 bases, the J end lost 1 base, and 11 bases lay between the germline ends. Germline V gene sequence: CDR1 MNHEY, CDR2 SVGAGI. The CDR3 coding sequence is TGTGCCAGCAGTTACCACCTTAACACGAACACTGAAGCTTTCTTT. Translating gives CASSYHLNTNTEAFF.

This clone was counted only a few times. CDR3 in amino acids: CSSTPGNTEAFF. CDR3 nucleotides: TGTTCCTCGACTCCCGGAAACACTGAAGCTTTCTTT. The chain links TRBV7-9 to TRBJ1-1; no reliable D call. This CDR3 contains 12 residues. CDR1 and CDR2 (germline): SEHNR, FQNEAQ (reference sequence).

This clone was recorded a few times. The chain recombines TRBV4-3 with TRBJ1-1; D perhaps matches TRBD1 (6 bases). V lost 1 base and J 5 bases, leaving 11 bases between the germline ends. Germline CDR1 and CDR2: LGHNA and YSLEER. The CDR3 is 14 amino acids. CDR3 DNA: TGCGCCAGCAGCCAAGGGGGGCCCTCGACTGAAGCTTTCTTT. It specifies CASSQGGPSTEAFF.

In its sample, this clone was seen a few times. The chain combines TRBV7-2 with TRBJ1-5; D is undetermined. This CDR3 has 15 residues. Germline V gene sequence: CDR1 SGHTA, CDR2 FQGNSA. The V end lost 5 bases, the J end lost 4 bases, and 15 bases lay between the germline ends. CDR3 DNA sequence: TGTGCCAGCAGCCAGAGAGGTAGCGCTAATCAGCCCCAGCATTTT. Protein: CASSQRGSANQPQHF. The whole variable domain, filled in from reference TRBV7-2 and TRBJ1-5, reads GAGVSQSPSNKVTEKGKDVELRCDPISGHTALYWYRQSLGQGLEFLIYFQGNSAPDKSGLPSDRFSAERTGGSVSTLTIQRTQQEDSAVYLCASSQRGSANQPQHFGDGTRLSIL.

V usage is TRBV7-9 and J usage is TRBJ2-7; 9 bases are shared with TRBD1. J was trimmed by 4 bases and V by 8 bases; bases with no gene match: 0. The CDR3 has 11 amino acids. Germline loops: CDR1 SEHNR, CDR2 FQNEAQ (reference sequence). As DNA, the CDR3 is TGTGCCAGCGACAGGGGGTACGAGCAGTACTTC. The encoded protein is CASDRGYEQYF.

The gene calls are TRBV7-9 and TRBJ1-5; 7 bases map to TRBD1. This CDR3 contains 17 residues. V dropped 4 bases and J dropped 2; count of bases not matched to a gene: 11. CDR1 SEHNR and CDR2 FQNEAQ come from the germline V gene (reference sequence). The CDR3 protein is CASSSTTGYQGNQPQHF. CDR3 nucleotides: TGTGCCAGCAGCTCCACGACAGGGTATCAAGGCAATCAGCCCCAGCATTTT.

The chain uses TRBV15 and TRBJ1-4; 8 positions agree with TRBD1. The germline V gene encodes CDR1 LNHNV and CDR2 YYDKDF (reference sequence). The CDR3 is 13 residues long. The V and J ends lost 0 bases and 12 bases, in that order; junction bases with no gene match: 3. This chain's CDR3 is CATSRDTGGQLFF. The DNA of the CDR3 is TGTGCCACCAGCAGAGACACAGGGGGTCAACTGTTTTTT.

This clone is a singleton in its sample. This sequence joins TRBV6-1 and TRBJ1-1; the D is unclear. Trimming removed 7 bases at V and 7 bases at J, with 7 bases between. Germline CDR1 is MNHNS and CDR2 is SASEGT. The CDR3 is 10 residues long. The CDR3 DNA reads as TGTGCCAGCAAAAACTTTGAAGCTTTCTTT. It codes for CASKNFEAFF.

Comment on this clone: Other DNA sequences in the same sample also yield this CDR3. The V and J genes are TRBV6-5 and TRBJ2-3, with D perhaps TRBD2 (5 bases). Trimming shortened V by 0 bases and J by 4 bases, and 5 bases separated the two germline ends. This CDR3 contains 13 residues. Per the germline V gene, CDR1 is MNHEY and CDR2 is SVGAGI. DNA of the CDR3: TGTGCCAGCAGTTACTCGGAGGCAGATACGCAGTATTTT. Protein product: CASSYSEADTQYF.

The chain recombines TRBV10-3 with TRBJ1-4; a possible D gene is TRBD1 (5 bases). Trimming removed 0 bases from V and 5 bases from J, with 10 bases in between. Per germline, CDR1 ENHRY and CDR2 SYGVKD. This CDR3 spans 15 amino acids. This chain's CDR3 is CAISESGRGNEKLFF. The CDR3 coding sequence is TGTGCCATCAGTGAGTCTGGTCGGGGGAATGAAAAACTGTTTTTT.